The clone carrying this T cell receptor beta chain was seen more than once but under ten times. Antigen: not known. Germline CDR1 and CDR2: SGDLS and YYNGEE. V lost 3 bases, J lost 3 bases, and 3 bases stayed unmatched. This CDR3 region has 15 residues. Constant-region reverse primers amplified full-length variable regions, followed by semi-nested Nested Universal Primer A PCR. From the 5' RACE reads, TCRdb called clonotypes with MiXCR, one entry per CDR3 protein. The data hold about 57,000 distinct CDR3 sequences, with about 25% observed a single time. Treg sorting used a CD4+CD25+CD127-/low gate. Findings and caveats of the study: The TCR gene usage of tumor memory CD4+ T cells clustered together with blood and lymph node memory CD4+ cells and with lymph node naive CD4+ cells.

The V and J genes are TRBV9 and TRBJ2-3; 11 bases are shared with TRBD1. The sample comprised tumor-infiltrating Tregs sorted from the breast tumor. The TCR was taken from a female donor with breast cancer. For the CDR3, the DNA is TGTGCCAGCAGCGGGGACAGGGGGAGGACAGATACGCAGTATTTT. It codes for CASSGDRGRTDTQYF.